This T cell receptor (beta chain) was observed in a study of metastatic and nonmetastatic thyroid tumors. Whole-study context: From malignant and benign thyroid patients, repertoires in blood and in tumor or nodule tissue were compared.

This CDR3 contains 14 residues. Trimming cost V 6 bases and J 7 bases, with 18 bases left between them. In germline, CDR1 is MDHEN, CDR2 SYDVKM. With MiXCR, TCRdb called clones anew from the PCR reads. The sample gives some 20,000 clones, approximately 32% of which show up once; roughly 19% is in the top ten. No treatment had been given to any patient before thyroid surgery. This sequence originates from a female donor with papillary thyroid cancer or a benign thyroid nodule (not recorded which). Some clones in this sample may be carry-over from other donors' samples. The V call is TRBV28, the J call TRBJ2-5; the D gene is possibly TRBD1 (6 bases). The sequenced material came from adjacent normal tissue. The CDR3 loop is CASRPQGRGATQYF. In nucleotides, the CDR3 is TGTGCCAGCAGGCCTCAGGGGAGAGGGGCGACCCAGTACTTC.